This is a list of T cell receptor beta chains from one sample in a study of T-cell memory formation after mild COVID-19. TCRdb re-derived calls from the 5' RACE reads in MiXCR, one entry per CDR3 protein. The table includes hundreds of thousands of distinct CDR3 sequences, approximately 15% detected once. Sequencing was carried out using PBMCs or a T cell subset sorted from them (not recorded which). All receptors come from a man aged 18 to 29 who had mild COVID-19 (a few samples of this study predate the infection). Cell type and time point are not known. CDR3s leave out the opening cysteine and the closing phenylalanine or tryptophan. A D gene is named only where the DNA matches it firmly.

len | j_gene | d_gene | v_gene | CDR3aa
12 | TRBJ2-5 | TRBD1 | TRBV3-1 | ASSPTTGKKTQY
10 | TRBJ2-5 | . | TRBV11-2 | ASRNSRETQY
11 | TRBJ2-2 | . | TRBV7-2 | ASSEGPSGELF
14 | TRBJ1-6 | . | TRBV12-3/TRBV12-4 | ASSPRPRTPNSPLH
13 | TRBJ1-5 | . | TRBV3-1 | ASSQEPPANQPQH
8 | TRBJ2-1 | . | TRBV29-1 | SAVYNEQF
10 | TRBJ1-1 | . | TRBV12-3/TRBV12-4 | ASSPQDTEAF
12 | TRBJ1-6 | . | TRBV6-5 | ASRYRQANSPLH
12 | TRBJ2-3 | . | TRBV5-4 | ASSLAGWRDTQY
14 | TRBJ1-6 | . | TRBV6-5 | ASSYSWSGNNSPLH
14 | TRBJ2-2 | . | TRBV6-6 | ASSYSPGENTGELF
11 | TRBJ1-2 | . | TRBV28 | ASSFRQAGGYT
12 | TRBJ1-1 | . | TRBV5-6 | ASSLANTAAEAF
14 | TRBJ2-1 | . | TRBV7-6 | ASSQYQGRNYNEQF
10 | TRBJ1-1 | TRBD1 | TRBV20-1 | STIRGLAEAF
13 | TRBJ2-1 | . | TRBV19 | ASSMGTSTYNEQF
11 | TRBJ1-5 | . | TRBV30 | AWSRTGNQPQH
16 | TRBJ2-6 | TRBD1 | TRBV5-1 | ASSPAGTGISGANVLT
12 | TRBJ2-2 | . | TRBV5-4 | ASSSRNWGGELF
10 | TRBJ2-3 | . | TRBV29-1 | SVELATDTQY
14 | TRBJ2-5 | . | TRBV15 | ATSRAGGGFQETQY
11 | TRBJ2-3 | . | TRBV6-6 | ASALASTDTQY
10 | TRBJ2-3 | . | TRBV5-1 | ASSRISDTQY
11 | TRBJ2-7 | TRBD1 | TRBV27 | ASSLKTGNMQY
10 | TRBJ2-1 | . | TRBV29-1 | SVESELNEQF
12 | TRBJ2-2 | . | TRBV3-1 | ASSQEFLAGELF
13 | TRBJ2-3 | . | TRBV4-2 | ASSQVGYSGDTQY
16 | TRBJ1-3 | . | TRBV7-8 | ASSLGWGPRRSGNTIY
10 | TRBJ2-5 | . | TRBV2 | ASSTGKETQY
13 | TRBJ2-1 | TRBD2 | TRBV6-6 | ASSRIGGRGGEQF
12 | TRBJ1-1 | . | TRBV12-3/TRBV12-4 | ASSFEGWNTEAF